This is a list of T cell receptor beta chains from one sample in a study of T cell changes during pregnancy in multiple sclerosis. Generated by immunoSEQ multiplex PCR, the TCRdb table keeps only in-frame clones and is missing some. The sample consists of about 97,000 clones, 90% of them appearing once. Sequencing was performed on peripheral blood, taken in the second trimester of pregnancy. The receptors shown here come from a female donor in good health, enrolled as a control in a pregnancy study. CDR3s include the opening cysteine and the closing phenylalanine or tryptophan. D genes are given only for firm matches. Expanded clones are given a class, and other clones once, few, many or no size at all.

>TRBD2|TRBV25-1|TRBJ2-5|-
CASGAGGQETQYF
TGTGCCAGCGGCGCGGGGGGTCAAGAGACCCAGTACTTC
>TRBD2|TRBV18|TRBJ2-2|-
CASSPLGGDTGELFF
TGTGCCAGCTCACCCCTCGGGGGGGATACCGGGGAGCTGTTTTTT
>TRBD2|TRBV9|TRBJ2-5|-
CASSERTSGSDRETQYF
TGTGCCAGCAGCGAACGGACTAGCGGGAGCGATCGTGAGACCCAGTACTTC
>-|TRBV11-2|TRBJ1-2|-
CASRPSGGAQDGYTF
TGTGCCAGCAGACCAAGCGGGGGGGCGCAGGACGGCTACACCTTC
>TRBD1|TRBV9|TRBJ2-5|-
CASSTSGTVGETQYF
TGTGCCAGCAGCACCTCCGGGACAGTGGGGGAGACCCAGTACTTC
>-|TRBV4-3|TRBJ2-2|once
CASSPDSPYTGELFF
TGCGCCAGCAGCCCCGACTCCCCTTACACCGGGGAGCTGTTTTTT
>-|TRBV9|TRBJ2-1|-
CASSVAGGRYNEQFF
TGTGCCAGCAGCGTAGCGGGGGGCCGGTACAATGAGCAGTTCTTC
>TRBD2|TRBV5-5|TRBJ2-7|once
CASSGTPSGLKDEQYF
TGTGCCAGCAGCGGAACGCCTAGCGGCCTCAAGGACGAGCAGTACTTC
>-|TRBV20-1|TRBJ2-7|-
CSAGGAEQYF
TGCAGTGCTGGTGGGGCCGAGCAGTACTTC
>-|TRBV19|TRBJ2-7|once
CASSTTDRSYEQYF
TGTGCCAGTAGTACCACAGACAGGTCCTACGAGCAGTACTTC
>TRBD2|TRBV19|TRBJ2-6|-
CASSVRGSGGSGANVLTF
TGTGCCAGTAGTGTCCGAGGCAGCGGGGGGTCTGGGGCCAACGTCCTGACTTTC
>TRBD2|TRBV27|TRBJ2-5|-
CASSPGTSGRLRETQYF
TGTGCCAGCAGTCCGGGGACTAGCGGGAGATTAAGGGAGACCCAGTACTTC
>TRBD2|TRBV5-6|TRBJ2-1|-
CASSLEFSGGRFF
TGTGCCAGCAGCTTGGAATTCAGCGGGGGTAGGTTCTTC
>TRBD2|TRBV19|TRBJ2-7|-
CATSHSGGARYEQYF
TGTGCCACCTCTCATAGCGGGGGGGCGCGGTACGAGCAGTACTTC
>TRBD1|TRBV27|TRBJ2-3|-
CASTRQGLEDTQYF
TGTGCCAGCACCCGACAGGGATTGGAGGATACGCAGTATTTT
>TRBD1|TRBV11-3|TRBJ2-1|-
CASSLRGQPWNEQFF
TGTGCCAGCAGCTTGAGGGGACAGCCATGGAATGAGCAGTTCTTC